This T cell receptor beta chain was captured in a study of T cell repertoires in cytomegalovirus infection. This clonotype has a handful of counts. Its specificity is unknown. This may be a read error, as it is one base from a much larger clone. TCRdb analysed the reads with MiXCR anew, one entry per CDR3 protein. The sample carries about 700,000 distinct CDR3 sequences, approximately 33% recorded once. CDR3 length: 13 residues. Germline V gene data show CDR1 as LGHNA and CDR2 as YNFKEQ. Trimming left V 0 bases short and J 5 bases short, with 5 bases between. Study conclusions and caveats: HLA-C-restricted, CMV-specific TCR beta clonotypes were dominant ex vivo.

This clonotype originated in a human donor in good health (CMV status not recorded). Some clones in this sample may be carry-over from other donors' samples. Sequencing used cultured PBMCs, obtained from culture after CMV antigen stimulation. This chain links TRBV4-2 with TRBJ1-5; the D is unclear. As DNA, the CDR3 is TGTGCCAGCAGCCAAGACGGGGATCAGCCCCAGCATTTT. Encoded protein: CASSQDGDQPQHF.